These T cell receptor beta chains were read from a single sample in a study of T cell repertoires in cytomegalovirus infection. Using its own MiXCR run on the reads, TCRdb lists one record per CDR3 protein. The sample yields 150,000 to 180,000 distinct CDR3 sequences, 20% to 25% seen once. Sequenced input: PBMCs. These receptors originate from a human donor in good health (CMV status not recorded). Some clones in this sample may be carry-over from other donors' samples. Both conserved end residues are part of each CDR3. The order of the fields is CDR3 DNA, CDR3 protein, J gene, D gene, clone size, V gene. D genes are given only for firm matches. Rows give clone size only sometimes, using once, few, many, or a class for an expanded clone.

TGTGCCAGCAGTTACAGGGGGTGGAACAATGAGCAGTTCTTC	CASSYRGWNNEQFF	TRBJ2-1	.	.	TRBV6-5
TGTGCCAGCTCACAAACAGGAGGTGAAAAACTGTTTTTT	CASSQTGGEKLFF	TRBJ1-4	.	few	TRBV18
TGTGCCAGCAGCTTAGGTGGCCTATTCACAGATACGCAGTATTTT	CASSLGGLFTDTQYF	TRBJ2-3	.	few	TRBV11-2
TGTGCCAGCAGTTGGGGGGTGGACACTGAAGCTTTCTTT	CASSWGVDTEAFF	TRBJ1-1	.	.	TRBV2
TGTGCCAGCAGCTTAGTATTCAGACCAACAGATACGCAGTATTTT	CASSLVFRPTDTQYF	TRBJ2-3	.	many	TRBV7-2
TGTGCCAGCAGTCCGGGGCACCAGGGAGAGCAGTACTTC	CASSPGHQGEQYF	TRBJ2-7	.	.	TRBV28
TGTGCCATCAAGGGGACAGAAGCTAATGAAAAACTGTTTTTT	CAIKGTEANEKLFF	TRBJ1-4	TRBD1	.	TRBV10-3
TGCAGCGCCCGACTAGCGGGAGGGATCACAGATACGCAGTATTTT	CSARLAGGITDTQYF	TRBJ2-3	TRBD2	.	TRBV29-1
TGTGCCAGCAGCTTAGCGGGATACACAGATACGCAGTATTTT	CASSLAGYTDTQYF	TRBJ2-3	.	.	TRBV7-2
TGTGCCAGCAGCCCTCGACGGGGGGCGATGGATGAGCAGTTCTTC	CASSPRRGAMDEQFF	TRBJ2-1	.	.	TRBV4-2
TGTGCCAGTAGTATCCCAGACGGTCAAGAGACCCAGTACTTC	CASSIPDGQETQYF	TRBJ2-5	.	.	TRBV19
TGTGCCAGCAGCGGACTAGCGGGAGGATTTAACAATGAGCAGTTCTTC	CASSGLAGGFNNEQFF	TRBJ2-1	TRBD2	few	TRBV9
TGTGCCAGCAGTGCGAAATACGAGCAGTACTTC	CASSAKYEQYF	TRBJ2-7	.	.	TRBV25-1
TGTGCCAGCAGCTTAGTTGGGGGTCACGAGCAGTACTTC	CASSLVGGHEQYF	TRBJ2-7	.	.	TRBV7-9
TGTGCCAGCAGCCAAGAAGGGGGACTAGCTAGTGGGGCCAACGTCCTGACTTTC	CASSQEGGLASGANVLTF	TRBJ2-6	TRBD2	.	TRBV3-1
TGTGCCAGCAGTTTCTGGCAGGGGGCTGAAGCTTTCTTT	CASSFWQGAEAFF	TRBJ1-1	TRBD1	once	TRBV28
TGCAGCGTTGCTGGGGGGGGTCGTAATGAAAAACTGTTTTTT	CSVAGGGRNEKLFF	TRBJ1-4	.	few	TRBV29-1
TGTGCCAGCACCTTAGGGGGGCTTCACAATGAGCAGTTCTTC	CASTLGGLHNEQFF	TRBJ2-1	.	many	TRBV12-3/TRBV12-4
TGTGCCAGCTCGTTCGGGACAGCAACCTCCTACGAGCAGTACTTC	CASSFGTATSYEQYF	TRBJ2-7	TRBD1	many	TRBV12-3/TRBV12-4
TGTGCCAGCAGTTCATATGGGACTAGCGGGGGTGTTTACTACGAGCAGTACTTC	CASSSYGTSGGVYYEQYF	TRBJ2-7	TRBD2	few	TRBV6-1
TGTGCCAGCAGCCAACGACTGACAGATACGCAGTATTTT	CASSQRLTDTQYF	TRBJ2-3	.	many	TRBV14
TGTGCCAGCAGGGTCCCCTCGGGAGATACGCAGTATTTT	CASRVPSGDTQYF	TRBJ2-3	.	.	TRBV27
TGTGCCAGCAGCTTGGGAATAGCGGGAGTTCGGGAGCAGTACTTC	CASSLGIAGVREQYF	TRBJ2-7	TRBD2	few	TRBV5-4
TGTGCCAGCAGCTTAGAGCGCGTGGGACTCCAGTACTTC	CASSLERVGLQYF	TRBJ2-7	.	many	TRBV7-8